The 10 T cell receptor beta chains listed next were all sequenced from one sample in a study of patients and donors after allogeneic stem cell transplantation. From the RT-PCR reads, TCRdb called clonotypes with MiXCR, one entry per CDR3 protein. Among hundreds of thousands of distinct CDR3 sequences listed, roughly 16% were seen once. Sequencing was performed on blood, either unsorted or a sorted T cell fraction (not recorded which). Receptors were obtained from a human donor who was either an allogeneic HSCT recipient or a stem cell or donor lymphocyte infusion donor (not recorded which). It is not recorded whose cells these are; they may come from a transplant donor.

The rearrangement joins TRBV11-2 to TRBJ2-7; no definite D call. CDR1 and CDR2 (germline): SGHAT, FQNNGV. This CDR3 comprises 13 residues. Trimming removed 7 bases at V and 7 bases at J, with 17 bases between. As DNA, the CDR3 is TGTGCCAGCACAGGAGCCCCCAAAATAGAGCAGTACTTC. This sequence encodes CASTGAPKIEQYF.

Turning to this clonotype: Here the CDR3 omits its conserved ending phenylalanine or tryptophan, so a read error is the likely source. V usage is TRBV9 and J usage is TRBJ2-5, with a weak D call TRBD2 (6 bases). Germline values: CDR1 SGDLS, CDR2 YYNGEE. The CDR3 is 14 residues long. Between the trimmed V and J ends, which lost 2 bases and 4 bases, there was a span of 12 bases. CDR3 amino acids: CASSVSGPGETQYL. The CDR3 bases are TGTGCCAGCAGCGTTAGCGGCCCAGGAGAGACCCAGTACTTA.

This clonotype was observed a handful of times. The V and J genes are TRBV7-9 and TRBJ2-5; 14 nucleotides line up with TRBD2. The length of the CDR3 is 17 residues. Germline V lookup: CDR1 SEHNR, CDR2 FQNEAQ (reference sequence). Trimming removed 6 bases from V and 5 bases from J; junction bases left unmatched: 11. The CDR3: CASSLGGLAGVGETQYF. The DNA for the CDR3 is TGTGCCAGCAGTTTGGGGGGACTAGCGGGAGTGGGGGAGACCCAGTACTTC.

This clonotype has only one observation. The chain carries TRBV20-1 and TRBJ1-1; TRBD1 is a possible D gene (5 bases). V lost 3 bases and J 1 base, leaving 12 bases between the germline ends. This CDR3 is built from 14 residues. Germline CDR1 reads DFQATT; CDR2 reads SNEGSKA (reference sequence). Written as DNA, the CDR3 is TGCAGTGCTAGGACAGCCACCAAGAACACTGAAGCTTTCTTT. It yields the protein CSARTATKNTEAFF.

This chain uses TRBV27 with TRBJ2-7, with a possible D match to TRBD2 (7 bases). Trimming cost V 7 bases and J 7 bases, with 17 bases left between them. Per germline, CDR1 MNHEY and CDR2 SMNVEV (reference sequence). There are 13 residues in the CDR3. CDR3 sequence reads: CASTAGRGAEQYF. CDR3 DNA: TGTGCCAGCACAGCGGGAAGGGGGGCTGAGCAGTACTTC.

The chain combines TRBV15 with TRBJ2-2; D ambiguous. The CDR3 runs to 12 residues. Germline CDR1 and CDR2: LNHNV and YYDKDF (reference sequence). V was pared by 0 bases and J by 6 bases, with 2 bases between. The CDR3 spells CATSRDSGELFF. The DNA for the CDR3 is TGTGCCACCAGCAGAGATTCCGGGGAGCTGTTTTTT.

This clonotype showed up just a few times. V is TRBV12-3 or TRBV12-4 and J is TRBJ2-2, with D possibly called TRBD1 or TRBD2 (6 bases each). CDR3 size: 15 residues. The V gene lost 3 bases and the J gene lost 6 bases, with 14 bases spanning the gap. CDR3 DNA sequence: TGTGCCAGCAGTTTTATGGGGGGCGGTGCCGGGGAGCTGTTTTTT. Residues: CASSFMGGGAGELFF.

The rearrangement uses TRBV4-3 and TRBJ2-7; TRBD1 agrees at 7 bases. This CDR3 comprises 18 residues. The V gene end was trimmed by 0 bases and the J gene end by 0 bases; junction bases not matched to a gene: 11. CDR1 is LGHNA and CDR2 is YSLEER in the germline V gene. The CDR3 sequence: CASSQEIASTGFSYEQYF. CDR3 in DNA: TGCGCCAGCAGCCAAGAAATCGCGTCGACAGGGTTCTCCTACGAGCAGTACTTC.

The chain carries TRBV7-2 and TRBJ1-2, with D maybe TRBD1 (5 bases). The V end was cut by 3 bases, the J end by 4 bases, with 9 bases between. CDR1 is SGHTA, CDR2 FQGNSA, per germline. The CDR3 runs to 13 residues. Here the CDR3 DNA reads TGTGCCAGCAGCTTGGACAAGGGCTATGGCTACACCTTC. This codes for CASSLDKGYGYTF.

The J gene is TRBJ1-2, the V gene TRBV6-2 or TRBV6-3, with TRBD1 identical over 8 bases. V gave up 11 bases and J gave up 5 bases; unmatched junction bases: 19. The germline gives CDR1 MNHEY, CDR2 SVGEGT. This CDR3 spans 16 amino acids. The CDR3 nucleotides are TGTGCCGCCGACAGGGGACCCACGGAGGGTGCTTATGGCTACACCTTC. Its translation: CAADRGPTEGAYGYTF.